This T cell receptor beta chain was profiled in a study of T cells in Graves' hyperthyroidism and ophthalmopathy. Whole-study results and caveats: Most thyroid clonotypes that were expanded above 0.001 also turned up in blood.

This CDR3 is built from 16 residues. Germline V gene data show CDR1 as MGHRA and CDR2 as YSYEKL. V gave up 5 bases and J gave up 2 bases, with 18 bases separating them. What was amplified from RNA transcripts were TCR beta CDR3 regions. When the TCR CDR3 underwent first-round RT-PCR, the HTBI primer set was used. TCRdb ran MiXCR on the multiplex PCR reads and lists one entry per CDR3 protein. The profile shows around 540,000 distinct CDR3 sequences, about half of them singletons. This clonotype was counted once. What it recognizes is unknown. Researchers defined stable Graves' hyperthyroidism as no ophthalmopathy progression within 18 months. Subjects aged 18 to 65 presented with newly diagnosed hyperthyroidism of less than 2 months' duration.

The TCR was taken from a woman aged 18-29 years with Graves' hyperthyroidism. The rearrangement joins TRBV4-1 to TRBJ1-1, with D uncertain. The sequencing input was peripheral blood or thyroid tissue (not recorded which). For the CDR3, the DNA is TGCGCCAGCAGCTGGACTTCCCTGGGGATCAACACTGAAGCTTTCTTT. This gives the protein CASSWTSLGINTEAFF.